The next 8 T cell receptor beta chains were all read from a single sample in a study of PD-L1 blockade in urothelial cancer (dated by TCRdb to about 2017). The method was the immunoSEQ multiplex PCR assay. Imported from immuneACCESS, the table was reduced by TCRdb to in-frame sequences with V and J called. These copies leave out some clones; in studies compared against another copy, an unresolved V gene accounts for under half, and the cause of the remainder is not known. This sample holds about 57,000 clones; 85% to 90% were observed only once. The ten most abundant clones make up less than 3.5% of the sample. This material consisted of PBMCs, taken around atezolizumab (anti-PD-L1) treatment. The receptors come from a middle-aged man with urothelial cancer.

The chain couples TRBV15 to TRBJ2-7; TRBD2 matches at 8 bases. The V gene end was trimmed by 2 bases and the J gene end by 3 bases; junction bases not matched to a gene: 3. Germline-derived CDR1 and CDR2 are LNHNV and YYDKDF (reference sequence). The CDR3 runs 14 residues. The CDR3: CATSRTSGGYEQYF. In nucleotides, the CDR3 is TGTGCCACCAGCAGAACTAGCGGCGGCTACGAGCAGTACTTC.

The chain combines TRBV5-6 with TRBJ2-1, with 10 bases identical to TRBD2. Losses at the gene ends were 9 bases for V and 5 bases for J; bases not matched to a gene: 8. This CDR3 is 14 amino acids long. In germline, CDR1 is SGHDT, CDR2 YYEEEE. The CDR3 is CAISLAGINNEQFF. CDR3 nucleotide sequence: TGTGCCATTTCACTAGCGGGGATAAACAATGAGCAGTTCTTC.

The rearrangement links TRBV6-1 to TRBJ1-2; 7 bases align to TRBD1. Germline lookup yields CDR1 MNHNS and CDR2 SASEGT. The J segment lost 8 bases and the V segment lost 6 bases, leaving 6 bases of the junction unmatched. This CDR3 is 12 amino acids long. The CDR3 DNA reads as TGTGCCAGCAGCTACCGACAGGGCGGCTACACCTTC. It codes for CASSYRQGGYTF.

This clone came up once. V and J are TRBV5-8 and TRBJ2-2; 8 positions agree with TRBD1. The germline V gene has CDR1 SGHTS and CDR2 YDEGEE. This CDR3 is 16 amino acids long. V shed 4 bases and J 4 bases; nucleotides not matched to a gene: 9. The chain's CDR3 is CASSKTGVGRTGELFF. The CDR3 DNA reads as TGTGCCAGCAGCAAGACAGGGGTCGGGCGCACCGGGGAGCTGTTTTTT.

The CDR3 is CASSKTPGTGGEKLFF. Here the CDR3 DNA reads TGTGCCAGTAGTAAGACCCCCGGGACAGGGGGTGAAAAACTGTTTTTT. The rearrangement links TRBV19 to TRBJ1-4; 11 bases are a match to TRBD1. V trimming: 4 bases; J trimming: 7 bases; junction bases outside the gene matches: 8. Looked up from germline, CDR1 is LNHDA and CDR2 is SQIVND (reference sequence). The CDR3 covers 16 residues. Filled out from reference TRBV19 and TRBJ1-4, the complete variable domain reads DGGITQSPKYLFRKEGQNVTLSCEQNLNHDAMYWYRQDPGQGLRLIYYSQIVNDFQKGDIAEGYSVSREKKESFPLTVTSAQKNPTAFYLCASSKTPGTGGEKLFFGSGTQLSVL.

This clone was detected once. The rearrangement joins TRBV27 to TRBJ2-6; 7 nucleotides line up with TRBD1. CDR1 is MNHEY and CDR2 is SMNVEV in the germline V gene (reference sequence). CDR3 length: 18 residues. V was clipped by 8 bases and J by 0 bases; unmatched bases: 13. The DNA of the CDR3 is TGTGCCAGCCAGACCTACCTAGGGACAGCCTCTGGGGCCAACGTCCTGACTTTC. Translated: CASQTYLGTASGANVLTF.

This chain links TRBV11-3 with TRBJ2-2; 10 bases are shared with TRBD2. Germline loops: CDR1 SGHNT, CDR2 YENEEA. V lost 5 bases and J lost 4; bases outside the gene matches: 10. The CDR3 contains 17 residues. Here the CDR3 reads CASSLASGRRGTGELFF. The CDR3, as DNA: TGTGCCAGCAGCCTCGCTAGCGGGAGACGCGGCACCGGGGAGCTGTTTTTT.

V is TRBV28 and J is TRBJ1-2; D ambiguous. Germline V lookup: CDR1 MDHEN, CDR2 SYDVKM. Trimming pared 6 bases from V and 3 bases from J, leaving 11 bases between. This CDR3 spans 13 amino acids. CDR3 DNA: TGTGCCAGCAGCCTCTATTCGCACTATGGCTACACCTTC. Protein product: CASSLYSHYGYTF.